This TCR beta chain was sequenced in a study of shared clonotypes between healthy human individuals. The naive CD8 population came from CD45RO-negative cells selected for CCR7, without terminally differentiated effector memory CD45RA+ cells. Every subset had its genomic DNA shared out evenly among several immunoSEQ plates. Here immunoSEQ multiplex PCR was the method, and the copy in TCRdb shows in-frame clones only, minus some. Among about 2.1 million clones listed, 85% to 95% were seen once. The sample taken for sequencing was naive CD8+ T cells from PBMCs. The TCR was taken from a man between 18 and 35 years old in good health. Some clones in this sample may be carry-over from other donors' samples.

The CDR3 loop is CASSRSRDRSSYEQYF. In nucleotides, the CDR3 is TGCGCCAGCAGCCGGTCCCGGGACAGGAGCTCCTACGAGCAGTACTTC. This chain uses TRBV4-1 with TRBJ2-7, with 8 bases aligning to TRBD1. Germline CDR1 and CDR2: MGHRA and YSYEKL. This CDR3 is 16 amino acids long. With 4 bases clipped from V and 0 bases from J, the junction kept 8 bases outside the gene matches.